This T cell receptor beta chain was captured in a study of T cell responses to AZD1222 COVID-19 vaccine. Study results and limitations: It should be noted that donors were predominantly white British and more often female, and clonal diversity was possibly underestimated.

The data were produced by immunoSEQ multiplex PCR, yet TCRdb's version contains in-frame clones alone and is incomplete. This sample carries about 170,000 clones, roughly nine tenths of them seen once, and the ten largest clones take roughly 6.9%. CDR1 SGHTA and CDR2 FQGNSA come from the germline V gene. Between the trimmed V and J ends, which lost 1 base and 8 bases, there was a span of 8 bases. CDR3 size: 12 residues. As regards this clone: Its specificity is not known.

The receptor was isolated from an adult in good health. The input for sequencing was peripheral blood, taken on day 0 of AZD1222 vaccination. This chain connects TRBV7-2 to TRBJ1-1; D unresolved. The CDR3 DNA reads as TGTGCCAGCAGCTTAGGGTACGGGGAAGCTTTCTTT. Its protein is CASSLGYGEAFF.